Described below is a single T cell receptor beta chain sequence and its context. The data were taken from a study of blood T cell repertoires in COVID-19. Profiling relied on immunoSEQ multiplex PCR, and the TCRdb table lists in-frame clones only, not all of them. The sample shows 250,000 or so clones, 90% of them seen only once. Germline CDR1 reads LNHNV; CDR2 reads YYDKDF (reference sequence). The CDR3 is 15 residues long. V dropped 3 bases and J dropped 5; count of bases not matched to a gene: 5. V and J are TRBV15 and TRBJ1-4; TRBD1 aligns across 8 bases. The source is a man aged 50 to 59 who had been exposed to COVID-19. Sequencing was done on a sample of PBMCs or T cells enriched from blood (not recorded which). Here the CDR3 reads CATSRAGGANEKLFF. In DNA, the CDR3 is TGTGCCACCAGCAGGGCAGGGGGCGCGAATGAAAAACTGTTTTTT.